The 5 T cell receptor beta chains reported below all come from one sample, sequenced in a study of untreated major depressive disorder listed by TCRdb under 2018. Libraries were constructed by the immunoSEQ multiplex PCR assay. The source is immuneACCESS, and TCRdb retained only in-frame sequences with V and J called. Part of the clones is not carried over; for the studies checked, unresolved V genes explain less than half of this, and the remainder is unexplained. This sample holds just over 20,000 clones; just under 95% were observed only once. 0.25% to 0.35% of the sample is taken by the ten largest. Sequences were obtained from CD4+ T cells from PBMCs. The receptors derive from a man younger than 40 in good health.

V gene TRBV5-1 combines with J gene TRBJ2-7; no clear D. Germline CDR1 reads SGHRS; CDR2 reads YFSETQ. This CDR3 has 13 amino acids. V gave up 4 bases and J gave up 0 bases, with 8 bases separating them. The CDR3 DNA reads TGCGCCAGCAGCACCAGGCCCTCCTACGAGCAGTACTTC. The encoded protein is CASSTRPSYEQYF.

This sequence joins TRBV18 and TRBJ2-3; D gene unclear. V shed 0 bases and J shed 0 bases, with 10 bases lying between them. CDR1 KGHSH and CDR2 LQKENI come from the germline V gene. The CDR3 consists of 16 residues. As DNA, the CDR3 is TGTGCCAGCTCACCACCGAGTACTCCTAGCACAGATACGCAGTATTTT. This codes for CASSPPSTPSTDTQYF.

The J gene is TRBJ2-1, the V gene TRBV18, with 7 bases aligning to TRBD1. V shed 3 bases and J 3 bases; nucleotides not matched to a gene: 2. CDR3 length equals 14 residues. Germline values: CDR1 KGHSH, CDR2 LQKENI. In nucleotides, the CDR3 is TGTGCCAGCTCACCTTACAGGGGCTACAATGAGCAGTTCTTC. Encoded protein: CASSPYRGYNEQFF.

The chain joins TRBV6-5 to TRBJ2-1; the D gene is possibly TRBD2 (5 bases). Trimming took 5 bases from V and 8 from J, leaving 16 bases between them. The CDR3 runs 14 residues. Germline V gene data show CDR1 as MNHEY and CDR2 as SVGAGI. The CDR3 region is CASSISKAVHEQFF. The CDR3 nucleotides read TGTGCCAGCAGTATCTCAAAAGCGGTCCATGAGCAGTTCTTC.

CDR3 sequence (DNA): TGTGCCAGCAGCCAACAGGGTCGGTACACCGGGGAGCTGTTTTTT. Protein product: CASSQQGRYTGELFF. The genes are TRBV5-6 and TRBJ2-2; D perhaps matches TRBD1 (6 bases). CDR1 is SGHDT, CDR2 YYEEEE, per germline. There are 15 residues in the CDR3. V was shortened by 4 bases and J by 3 bases, with 13 bases between the two germline ends.